Presented here are 14 T cell receptor beta chains from one specimen sequenced in a study of a mutant IDH1 vaccine in newly diagnosed glioma. The time point is: week 11, during vaccination. The content of each vaccine dose was 300 ug of mutant IDH1 20-mer peptide, and topical imiquimod accompanied it. These receptors lack a known antigen. Libraries were prepared by immunoSEQ multiplex PCR; TCRdb keeps only in-frame clonotypes and omits some of them. The sample contains some 120,000 clones, around 77% of which appear only once. The sequencing here drew on PBMCs, taken from a glioma patient whose treatment included an IDH1 peptide vaccine. The receptors derive from a middle-aged man with glioma.

CDR3 coding DNA: TGTGCCTGGGGGATAACAGGGGGCAATCAGCCCCAGCATTTT. Its protein is CAWGITGGNQPQHF. The rearrangement links TRBV30 to TRBJ1-5; 7 positions match TRBD1. J lost 2 bases, V lost 5 bases, and 6 bases had no gene match. This CDR3 contains 14 residues. CDR1 and CDR2 (germline): GTSNPN, SVGIG (reference sequence).

The chain combines TRBV2 with TRBJ2-1, with TRBD2 matching 15 bases. The J segment lost 7 bases and the V segment lost 10 bases, leaving 5 bases of the junction unmatched. Germline CDR1 and CDR2: SNHLY and FYNNEI. This CDR3 spans 14 amino acids. CDR3 sequence reads: CAKGLAGGSNEQFF. CDR3 coding DNA: TGTGCCAAAGGACTAGCGGGAGGGTCGAATGAGCAGTTCTTC.

The chain is built from TRBV6-6 and TRBJ2-1, with 9 bases identical to TRBD2. The CDR3 sequence is 15 residues long. V dropped 7 bases and J dropped 4; count of bases not matched to a gene: 8. Per the germline V gene, CDR1 is MNHNY and CDR2 is SVGAGI (reference sequence). CDR3 nucleotides: TGTGCCAGCACTGTGGCGGGGGGGCCGTACAATGAGCAGTTCTTC. Translated, it gives CASTVAGGPYNEQFF.

The gene calls are TRBV2 and TRBJ2-3, with D possibly TRBD2 on 7 matching bases. The CDR3 has 15 amino acids. Deletions cut 4 bases from V and 5 bases from J, with 16 bases between. Germline V gives CDR1 SNHLY, CDR2 FYNNEI. In DNA form, the CDR3 reads TGTGCCAGCAGTGTGTTCGTCGGGGGGCAAGATACGCAGTATTTT. Amino acid sequence: CASSVFVGGQDTQYF.

V gene TRBV5-6 combines with J gene TRBJ2-1; D call uncertain. The V end lost 1 base, the J end lost 4 bases, and 6 bases lay between the germline ends. The CDR3 length is 13 residues. Germline V lookup: CDR1 SGHDT, CDR2 YYEEEE. CDR3 in DNA: TGTGCCAGCAGCTTGTATTGGTACAATGAGCAGTTCTTC. Protein sequence: CASSLYWYNEQFF. The whole variable domain, filled in from reference TRBV5-6 and TRBJ2-1, reads DAGVTQSPTHLIKTRGQQVTLRCSPKSGHDTVSWYQQALGQGPQFIFQYYEEEERQRGNFPDRFSGHQFPNYSSELNVNALLLGDSALYLCASSLYWYNEQFFGPGTRLTVL.

The chain joins TRBV6-5 to TRBJ2-6; the D is unclear. Germline V gene sequence: CDR1 MNHEY, CDR2 SVGAGI. The V gene lost 6 bases and the J gene lost 0 bases, with 9 bases spanning the gap. The CDR3 totals 15 residues. As DNA, the CDR3 is TGTGCCAGCAGCAGTACCCTCTCTGGGGCCAACGTCCTGACTTTC. Its protein is CASSSTLSGANVLTF.

The chain combines TRBV7-2 with TRBJ2-4; 7 nucleotides line up with TRBD1. CDR1 and CDR2 from the germline V gene are SGHTA and FQGNSA. CDR3 length: 15 residues. Trimming cost V 0 bases and J 4 bases; bases outside gene matches: 3. This CDR3 is CASSLAQGVKNIQYF. CDR3 nucleotide sequence: TGTGCCAGCAGCTTAGCGCAGGGGGTAAAAAACATTCAGTACTTC.

This rearrangement joins TRBV28 to TRBJ1-5; D gene unclear. This CDR3 contains 15 residues. The V end lost 2 bases, the J end lost 0 bases, and 8 bases lay between the germline ends. From germline, CDR1 is MDHEN and CDR2 SYDVKM. The CDR3 bases are TGTGCCAGCAGTTTACCCCCGGTTAGCAATCAGCCCCAGCATTTT. Residues: CASSLPPVSNQPQHF.

This clone was observed at least ten times. The chain carries TRBV7-9 and TRBJ2-7; tentative D call: TRBD1 (5 bases). This CDR3 is built from 14 residues. CDR1 and CDR2 (germline): SEHNR, FQNEAQ (reference sequence). V shed 5 bases and J shed 2 bases, with 13 bases lying between them. CDR3 sequence (DNA): TGTGCCAGCAGCCCCCCTAGGGGCCCCTACGAGCAGTACTTC. Its protein is CASSPPRGPYEQYF.

The chain couples TRBV6-6 to TRBJ2-2, with TRBD2 matching 8 bases. The V segment lost 4 bases and the J segment 3 bases; nucleotides outside the gene matches: 4. The CDR3 has 15 amino acids. Germline V lookup: CDR1 MNHNY, CDR2 SVGAGI (reference sequence). Written as DNA, the CDR3 is TGTGCCAGCAGTTCACCGGGACTAGACACCGGGGAGCTGTTTTTT. Amino acid sequence: CASSSPGLDTGELFF.

V and J are TRBV11-2 and TRBJ1-1; TRBD1 is a possible D gene (6 bases). The CDR3 extends over 16 amino acids. V was cut by 6 bases and J by 0 bases, with 17 bases left in between. Germline-derived CDR1 and CDR2 are SGHAT and FQNNGV. The CDR3, as DNA: TGTGCCAGCAGTACTCAGGGGTTCGGGGTGAACACTGAAGCTTTCTTT. Translating gives CASSTQGFGVNTEAFF.

The chain joins TRBV18 to TRBJ1-1, with D unclear. This CDR3 comprises 15 residues. Trimming removed 2 bases from V and 0 bases from J, with 10 bases in between. Germline loops: CDR1 KGHSH, CDR2 LQKENI. The CDR3 nucleotides are TGTGCCAGCTCACCATCCCGGAGCATGAACACTGAAGCTTTCTTT. Translation: CASSPSRSMNTEAFF.

Comments on this clone: Germline is not matched at one junction end, which may reflect a read error. The gene calls are TRBV7-2 and TRBJ2-1; 9 positions agree with TRBD2. The CDR3 totals 15 residues. Germline V CDR1 and CDR2: SGHTA, FQGNSA. The CDR3 DNA sequence: TGTGCCAGCAGCATAGCGGGAGACTCCTACAATGAGCAGTTCTTC. Protein sequence: CASSIAGDSYNEQFF.

The chain couples TRBV9 to TRBJ2-7, with a possible D match to TRBD2 (5 bases). V shed 0 bases and J shed 0 bases, with 10 bases lying between them. This CDR3 spans 15 amino acids. The V gene's germline CDR1 is SGDLS and CDR2 YYNGEE. The CDR3 DNA is TGTGCCAGCAGCGTAGACTCCGGGATCTCCTACGAGCAGTACTTC. Translated, it gives CASSVDSGISYEQYF.